The T cell receptor beta chain under discussion was sequenced for a study of blood T cells in healthy people across ages (dated by TCRdb to 2014 to 2015). Regarding the study in general: In model experiments, roughly one uniquely barcoded TCR beta cDNA molecule per two T cells was captured by template switching. Using deep sequencing normalized with unique cDNA molecular identifiers, the study measured how TCR beta repertoire diversity changes with age. The donors were split into four age groups: young (average 16 years), middle-aged (39), aged (more than 60) and long-lived (roughly 86). To avoid experimental bias, donors of different ages were distributed randomly across sequencing lanes. Using the same blood draw, the study looked at two additional independent replicas of 1 million unique cDNA reads for two donors, one aged 18 to 30 and the other aged 80 or older.

Overall results and qualifications from the work: A strong correlation was found between observed TCR beta diversity and the percentage of naive T cells measured by flow cytometry. Because the CMV infection status of the donors was unknown, age-related changes in expanded clonotypes may potentially have been confounded. Because profiling used bulk unsorted PBMCs, naive and antigen-experienced compartments could not be compared conclusively. The long-lived group showed more naive CD4+ T cells, fewer expanded clones and increased TCR diversity than the aged group, suggesting age selection. Total diversity estimates from one million sequenced T cells were considered lower bounds and underestimates. Observed TCR beta diversity per million T cells fell roughly linearly with age, and a significant reduction was already apparent by age around 40.

Systemically healthy Caucasian individuals from Russia, 35 to 40 in total and aged roughly 6 to 95 years, were included as donors. Each donor gave roughly 9 milliliters of peripheral blood, drawn into EDTA-treated Vacutainer tubes. PBMCs were isolated by Ficoll-Paque density-gradient centrifugation, with at least 6 million obtained per sample. Trizol reagent was used to extract total RNA from PBMCs, with at least 6 micrograms per sample. For every donor, flow cytometry on a PBMC aliquot measured the percentage of naive CD45RAhigh/CD27high T cells. Note on this clonotype: This clone's antigen is unknown. The sample holds no much larger clone one base away, and base qualities are not on file.

Receptor libraries were prepared by 5' RACE. Sequencing used an Illumina HiSeq 2500. A second PCR of roughly 7 to 12 cycles was run with a J-beta primer mix and a sample-barcoded 5' primer. A unique molecular identifier was introduced onto each TCR beta cDNA molecule by a template-switch 5' adaptor carrying 12 random nucleotides. Each sample yielded at least 2.5 million CDR3-containing paired-end reads. First-strand cDNA synthesis was performed from all RNA using the Mint cDNA synthesis kit, with priming by a TRBC-specific oligonucleotide. All cDNA was treated with uracil-DNA glycosylase and then went through a first 18-cycle PCR with the universal primers M1SS and BC2_uni_R. In the paper's pipeline: For normalization, 1 million high-quality reads were randomly selected from each sample, with every read carrying a distinct molecular identifier. Reads sharing molecular identifiers were discarded rather than binned into consensus sequences. CDR3 identification, clonotype clustering and error correction used MiTCR with a Q25 quality threshold and the strictest error-elimination algorithm. A nonparametric unseen species model with Euler transformation was used to estimate a lower bound on total TCR beta diversity. Using fastp trimming at Q25 and MiXCR clonotype assembly, TCRdb reanalyzed the public sequencing data and kept in-frame beta chains. Rows matching on CDR3 protein sequence are summarized as one entry with the most common DNA and genes. The V and J calls shown here were made by TCRdb, not taken from the authors' results. The sample records about 1.1 million distinct CDR3 sequences, 35% to 40% of which are singletons. The ten largest account for approximately 14% of the sample.

Relative to germline, V is 5 bases shorter and J is 4 bases shorter, with 17 bases between their ends. From the cysteine up to the phenylalanine, the CDR3 has a length of 15 residues. Left in the record is the CDR3 DNA by itself, 45 bases read in frame from the first base. From a lookup of the germline V gene, CDR1 and CDR2 are SGHDN and FVKESK. The source material was blood. The chain couples TRBV14 to TRBJ1-2; matching of 6 bases hints at TRBD1 as the D gene. The sequence came from a man aged 18 to 29 in good health. The DNA sequence is as follows: TGTGCCAGCAGCTCCGGGACAAGTTTGAGCTATGGCTACACCTTC. This sequence encodes CASSSGTSLSYGYTF.